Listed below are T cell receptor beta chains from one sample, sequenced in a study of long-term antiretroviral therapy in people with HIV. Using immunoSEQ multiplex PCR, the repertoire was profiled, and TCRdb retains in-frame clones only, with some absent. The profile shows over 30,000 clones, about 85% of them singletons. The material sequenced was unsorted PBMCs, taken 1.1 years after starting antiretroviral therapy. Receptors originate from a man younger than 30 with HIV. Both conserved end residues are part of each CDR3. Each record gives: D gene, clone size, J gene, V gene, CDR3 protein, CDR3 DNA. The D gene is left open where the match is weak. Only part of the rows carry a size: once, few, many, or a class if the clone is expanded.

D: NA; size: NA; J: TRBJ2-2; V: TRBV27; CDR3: CASSLKGTGELFF; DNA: TGTGCCAGCAGCCTTAAGGGCACCGGGGAGCTGTTTTTT
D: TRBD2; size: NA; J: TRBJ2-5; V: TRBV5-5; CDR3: CASSRTSAQETQYF; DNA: TGTGCCAGCAGCCGGACTAGCGCGCAAGAGACCCAGTACTTC
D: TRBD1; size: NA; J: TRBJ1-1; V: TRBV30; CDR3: CACSPGTGGPNTEAFF; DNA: TGTGCCTGCTCACCCGGGACAGGGGGCCCGAACACTGAAGCTTTCTTT
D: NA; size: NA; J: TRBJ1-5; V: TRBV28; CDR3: CASSLAGGGHQPQHF; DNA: TGTGCCAGCAGTCTGGCAGGCGGCGGGCATCAGCCCCAGCATTTT
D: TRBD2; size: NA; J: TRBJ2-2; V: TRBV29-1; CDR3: CSVDGLAGGPRTGELFF; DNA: TGCAGCGTTGACGGGCTAGCGGGGGGCCCGAGGACCGGGGAGCTGTTTTTT
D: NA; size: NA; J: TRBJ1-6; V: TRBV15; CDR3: CATSRDSGGRVRNNSPLHF; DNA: TGTGCCACCAGCAGAGACTCAGGTGGGAGGGTACGGAATAATTCACCCCTCCACTTT
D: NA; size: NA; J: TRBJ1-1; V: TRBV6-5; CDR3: CASSYGGNTEAFF; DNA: TGTGCCAGCAGTTACGGAGGGAACACTGAAGCTTTCTTT
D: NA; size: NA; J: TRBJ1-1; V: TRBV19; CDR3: CASSLWDTEAFF; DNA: TGTGCCAGTAGTCTCTGGGACACTGAAGCTTTCTTT
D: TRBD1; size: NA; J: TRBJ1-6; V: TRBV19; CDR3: CASTPHPGTGVDNF; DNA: TGTGCCAGTACCCCCCACCCCGGGACAGGGGTGGATAACTTT
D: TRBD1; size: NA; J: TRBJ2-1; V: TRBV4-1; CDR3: CASSQLPGRQGDNEQFF; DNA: TGCGCCAGCAGCCAACTCCCGGGGAGACAGGGGGACAATGAGCAGTTCTTC
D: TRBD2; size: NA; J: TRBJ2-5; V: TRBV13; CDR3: CASSRGGEETQYF; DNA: TGTGCCAGCAGCCGTGGGGGGGAAGAGACCCAGTACTTC
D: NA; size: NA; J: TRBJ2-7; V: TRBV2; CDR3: CASSGHHEIRYEQYF; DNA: TGTGCCAGCAGTGGACATCATGAGATTCGGTACGAGCAGTACTTC
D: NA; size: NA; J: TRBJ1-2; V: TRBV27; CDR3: CASRSDAKDGYTF; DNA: TGTGCCAGCAGGTCGGACGCAAAGGATGGCTACACCTTC
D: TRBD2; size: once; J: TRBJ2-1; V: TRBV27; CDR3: CASSLTGGHEQFF; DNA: TGTGCCAGCAGTTTGACGGGAGGCCATGAGCAGTTCTTC
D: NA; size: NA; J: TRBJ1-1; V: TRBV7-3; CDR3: CASSLQGPRVPTEAFF; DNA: TGTGCCAGCAGCTTGCAGGGGCCAAGAGTGCCCACTGAAGCTTTCTTT
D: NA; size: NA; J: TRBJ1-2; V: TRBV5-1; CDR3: CASSLPSGNYGYTF; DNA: TGCGCCAGCAGCTTGCCGTCAGGGAACTATGGCTACACCTTC
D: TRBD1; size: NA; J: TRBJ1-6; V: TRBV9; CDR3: CASNGTGGIHNSPLHF; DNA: TGTGCCAGCAACGGGACAGGGGGGATTCATAATTCACCCCTCCACTTT
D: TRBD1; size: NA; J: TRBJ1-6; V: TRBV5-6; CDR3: CASSFGTGGAPLHF; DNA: TGTGCCAGCAGCTTCGGGACAGGGGGGGCACCCCTCCACTTT
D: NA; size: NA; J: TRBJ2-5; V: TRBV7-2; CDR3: CASRIEGRETQYF; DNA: TGTGCCAGCCGGATCGAGGGGCGGGAGACCCAGTACTTC
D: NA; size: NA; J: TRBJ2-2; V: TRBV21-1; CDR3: CASSKGLDVTGELFF; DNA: TGTGCCAGCAGCAAAGGGCTTGACGTCACCGGGGAGCTGTTTTTT
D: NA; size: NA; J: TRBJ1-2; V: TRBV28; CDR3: CASSLGQPGGYGYTF; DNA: TGTGCCAGCAGCCTAGGACAGCCCGGCGGCTATGGCTACACCTTC
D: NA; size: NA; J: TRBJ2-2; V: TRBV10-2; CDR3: CASSGGANTGELFF; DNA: TGCGCCAGCAGTGGTGGGGCGAACACCGGGGAGCTGTTTTTT
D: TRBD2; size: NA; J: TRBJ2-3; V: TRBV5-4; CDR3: CASKGRESDTQYF; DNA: TGTGCCAGTAAGGGGCGGGAGTCAGATACGCAGTATTTT
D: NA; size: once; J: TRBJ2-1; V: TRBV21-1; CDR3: CASSKRTCSSGGAYNEQFF; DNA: TGTGCCAGCAGCAAACGAACTTGTAGTAGCGGGGGGGCATACAATGAGCAGTTCTTC
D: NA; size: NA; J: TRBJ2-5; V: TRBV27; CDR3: CASSSPSTAQETQYF; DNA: TGTGCCAGCAGTTCTCCCTCGACGGCGCAAGAGACCCAGTACTTC
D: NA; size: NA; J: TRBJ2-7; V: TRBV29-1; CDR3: CSVDTVGYEQYF; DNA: TGCAGCGTTGACACCGTTGGCTACGAGCAGTACTTC
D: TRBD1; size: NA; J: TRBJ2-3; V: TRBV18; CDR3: CASSPTGGSGTDTQYF; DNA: TGTGCCAGCTCACCAACAGGGGGTTCGGGGACAGATACGCAGTATTTT
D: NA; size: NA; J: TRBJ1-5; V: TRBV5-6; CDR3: CASSPRGFKNQPQHF; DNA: TGTGCCAGCAGCCCAAGGGGGTTTAAGAATCAGCCCCAGCATTTT
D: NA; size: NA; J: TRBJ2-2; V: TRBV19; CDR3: CASELGAWSGELFF; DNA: TGTGCCAGTGAATTGGGAGCATGGTCCGGGGAGCTGTTTTTT
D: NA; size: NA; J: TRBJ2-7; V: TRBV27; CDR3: CASSFWGDEQYF; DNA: TGTGCCAGCAGTTTCTGGGGGGACGAGCAGTACTTC
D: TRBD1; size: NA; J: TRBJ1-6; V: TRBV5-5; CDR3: CASSPRTGRTDSPLHF; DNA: TGTGCCAGCAGCCCAAGGACAGGGAGGACGGATTCACCCCTCCACTTT
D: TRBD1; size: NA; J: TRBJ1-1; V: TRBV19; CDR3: CASSDRGYTEAFF; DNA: TGTGCCAGTTCGGACAGGGGATATACTGAAGCTTTCTTT
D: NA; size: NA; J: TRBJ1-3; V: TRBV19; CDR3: CASSISPGAGNTIYF; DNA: TGTGCCAGTAGTATATCCCCAGGAGCTGGAAACACCATATATTTT
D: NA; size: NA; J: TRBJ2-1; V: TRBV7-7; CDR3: CASSWTVSSYNEQFF; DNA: TGTGCTAGCAGCTGGACAGTCAGCTCCTACAATGAGCAGTTCTTC
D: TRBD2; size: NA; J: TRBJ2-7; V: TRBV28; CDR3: CASSSGRGKGSYEQYF; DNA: TGTGCCAGCAGTTCCGGGAGGGGGAAGGGGTCCTACGAGCAGTACTTC
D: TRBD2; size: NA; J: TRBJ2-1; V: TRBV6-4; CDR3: CASSEETSGSYEQFF; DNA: TGTGCCAGCAGTGAAGAGACTAGCGGGAGCTATGAGCAGTTCTTC
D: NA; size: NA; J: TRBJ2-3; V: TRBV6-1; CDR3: CASSENLVGGKVQYF; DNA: TGTGCCAGCAGTGAGAATCTCGTCGGGGGTAAGGTGCAGTATTTT